Shown below are 28 T cell receptor beta chains from a single sample sequenced in a study of control samples from healthy donors and cancer patients (dated by TCRdb to 2020 to 2021). Receptors were amplified or captured by the immunoSEQ multiplex PCR assay. TCRdb provides this immuneACCESS table in a form limited to in-frame rearrangements. Some clones are lacking; in checked studies, under half of them reflect an unresolved V gene, and why the rest are absent is not known. The sample has some 120,000 clones on record, 70% to 90% of them singletons. The biggest ten clones account for 30% to 40% of the sample. The source material was blood. The receptors come from a middle-aged man in good health.

The CDR3 coding sequence is TGTGCCTGGAGCGAAGGGAATAATGAAAAACTGTTTTTT. Encoded protein: CAWSEGNNEKLFF. The chain links TRBV30 to TRBJ1-4; D not certain. Germline V gives CDR1 GTSNPN, CDR2 SVGIG (reference sequence). The ends were cut back, 3 bases at V and 4 bases at J, with 9 bases in the middle. This CDR3 comprises 13 residues.

This clone appeared a few times. The chain has TRBV30 and TRBJ1-1; 11 bases line up with TRBD1. The CDR3 is 14 residues long. CDR1 and CDR2 from the germline V gene are GTSNPN and SVGIG (reference sequence). V lost 2 bases to trimming and J lost 6 bases; unmatched junction nucleotides: 5. CDR3 in amino acids: CAWSPDRGLAEAFF. CDR3 in DNA: TGTGCCTGGAGTCCGGACAGGGGGCTTGCTGAAGCTTTCTTT.

The CDR3 DNA sequence: TGTGCCAGTAGCCACAGGGTACTCAATCAGCCCCAGCATTTT. Its protein is CASSHRVLNQPQHF. The V call is TRBV19, the J call TRBJ1-5; tentative D call: TRBD1 (6 bases). The germline gives CDR1 LNHDA, CDR2 SQIVND (reference sequence). The CDR3 length is 14 residues. V was shortened by 6 bases and J by 3 bases, with 12 bases between the two germline ends.

CDR3 amino acids: CASSPSGGAPVGTQYF. The CDR3 DNA reads as TGTGCCAGCAGCCCTAGCGGGGGCGCCCCAGTTGGTACGCAGTATTTT. The rearrangement uses TRBV7-2 and TRBJ2-3; 10 positions match TRBD2. Germline V gene sequence: CDR1 SGHTA, CDR2 FQGNSA. Losses at the gene ends were 5 bases for V and 8 bases for J; bases not matched to a gene: 13. This CDR3 has 16 residues. The full variable domain, with the rest looked up from reference TRBV7-2 and TRBJ2-3, is GAGVSQSPSNKVTEKGKDVELRCDPISGHTALYWYRQSLGQGLEFLIYFQGNSAPDKSGLPSDRFSAERTGGSVSTLTIQRTQQEDSAVYLCASSPSGGAPVGTQYFGPGTRLTVL.

This sequence joins TRBV2 and TRBJ1-5; D remains ambiguous. There are 13 residues in the CDR3. Germline V lookup: CDR1 SNHLY, CDR2 FYNNEI. V dropped 5 bases and J dropped 5 bases, with 10 bases sitting between them. The CDR3 DNA reads TGTGCCAGCAGTCTAGACACCGATCAGCCCCAGCATTTT. Protein sequence: CASSLDTDQPQHF. The complete variable domain, with remaining parts taken from reference TRBV2 and TRBJ1-5, reads EPEVTQTPSHQVTQMGQEVILRCVPISNHLYFYWYRQILGQKVEFLVSFYNNEISEKSEIFDDQFSVERPDGSNFTLKIRSTKLEDSAMYFCASSLDTDQPQHFGDGTRLSIL.

This chain joins TRBV20-1 and TRBJ2-2, with D uncertain. Germline CDR1 reads DFQATT; CDR2 reads SNEGSKA (reference sequence). This CDR3 is 14 amino acids long. Deletions cut 3 bases from V and 2 bases from J, with 10 bases between. CDR3 DNA: TGCAGTGCTAGTCGATTTGGCAACACCGGGGAGCTGTTTTTT. Its translation is CSASRFGNTGELFF.

This chain links TRBV29-1 with TRBJ2-7, with TRBD2 identical over 9 bases. CDR1 is SQVTM, CDR2 ANQGSEA, per germline. The V and J ends lost 7 bases and 2 bases, in that order; junction bases with no gene match: 12. CDR3 length: 15 residues. CDR3 bases: TGCAGCGGCATTAGCGGGGGCGCTCACACCTACGAGCAGTACTTC. This translates into CSGISGGAHTYEQYF.

The chain employs TRBV5-1 and TRBJ2-5; D is unclear. The V and J ends lost 1 base and 2 bases respectively, with 9 bases between them. Germline loops: CDR1 SGHRS, CDR2 YFSETQ. The CDR3 has 14 residues. The CDR3 spells CASSLRATQETQYF. CDR3 bases: TGCGCCAGCAGCTTGAGGGCAACACAAGAGACCCAGTACTTC.

On this clone: Other DNA variants within this sample encode the same CDR3. The rearrangement joins TRBV6-2 or TRBV6-3 to TRBJ1-1; D is undetermined. The CDR3 has 13 amino acids. Germline-derived CDR1 and CDR2 are MNHEY and SVGEGT. The ends were cut back, 2 bases at V and 4 bases at J, with 8 bases in the middle. CDR3 DNA sequence: TGTGCCAGCAGTTACACGGGGTCCACTGAAGCTTTCTTT. Residues: CASSYTGSTEAFF.

The rearrangement links TRBV9 to TRBJ1-2; 10 positions match TRBD1. This CDR3 has 19 amino acids. After removal of 2 bases from V and 0 bases from J, the junction contained 13 bases not matched to a gene. Germline V gene sequence: CDR1 SGDLS, CDR2 YYNGEE. The CDR3, as DNA: TGTGCCAGCAGCGTTGCCCCGGGACAGGGGCTTCGGCCTAACTATGGCTACACCTTC. It yields the protein CASSVAPGQGLRPNYGYTF.

The chain is built from TRBV19 and TRBJ1-6; TRBD1 aligns across 10 bases. This CDR3 contains 14 residues. The V and J ends lost 8 bases and 9 bases, in that order; junction bases with no gene match: 7. CDR1 LNHDA and CDR2 SQIVND come from the germline V gene (reference sequence). The CDR3 sequence is CASESGTGASPLHF. CDR3 DNA sequence: TGTGCCAGTGAATCCGGGACAGGGGCTTCACCCCTCCACTTT.

The gene calls are TRBV27 and TRBJ1-1; D not certain. This CDR3 has 12 amino acids. Germline loops: CDR1 MNHEY, CDR2 SMNVEV (reference sequence). V was pared by 6 bases and J by 4 bases, with 9 bases between. As DNA, the CDR3 is TGTGCCAGCAGGGCAGACTCCACTGAAGCTTTCTTT. This gives the protein CASRADSTEAFF.

This clone appeared a few times. The chain uses TRBV3-1 (or the pseudogene TRBV3-2) and TRBJ2-2; D gene ambiguous. Germline-derived CDR1 and CDR2 are LGHDT and YNNKEL (reference sequence). V shed 3 bases and J shed 5 bases, with 13 bases lying between them. This CDR3 has 15 amino acids. The CDR3 DNA reads TGTGCCAGCAGCCAGCCTTCCCCGGAGACCGGGGAGCTGTTTTTT. This sequence encodes CASSQPSPETGELFF.

This chain joins TRBV4-1 and TRBJ1-6; D call uncertain. V lost 3 bases to trimming and J lost 0 bases, with 9 bases between them. The CDR3 totals 16 residues. CDR1 MGHRA and CDR2 YSYEKL come from the germline V gene. CDR3 sequence (DNA): TGCGCCAGCAGCCACTTCAGTAGCTCCTATAATTCACCCCTCCACTTT. Protein: CASSHFSSSYNSPLHF.

V and J are TRBV11-3 and TRBJ1-6; 9 bases match TRBD1. V gave up 5 bases and J gave up 7 bases; unmatched junction bases: 3. CDR1 SGHNT and CDR2 YENEEA come from the germline V gene. This CDR3 is built from 14 residues. The CDR3 nucleotides read TGTGCCAGCAGCCCACAGGGGGCAAATTCACCCCTCCACTTT. Translation gives CASSPQGANSPLHF.

CDR3 bases: TGTGCCACCAGCAGAGTCGAGGTGAACACTGAAGCTTTCTTT. Amino acid sequence: CATSRVEVNTEAFF. The V call is TRBV15, the J call TRBJ1-1; D remains unclear. Germline CDR1 LNHNV, CDR2 YYDKDF (reference sequence). The germline V and J ends were trimmed by 1 base and 0 bases, with 6 bases remaining between them. The CDR3 covers 14 residues.

The CDR3 nucleotides read TGTGCCAGCTCTCCGGACGGCGGAACCTATGGCTACACCTTC. This gives the protein CASSPDGGTYGYTF. This chain connects TRBV18 to TRBJ1-2; the D is unclear. Germline assignment: CDR1 KGHSH and CDR2 LQKENI. Trimming stripped 6 bases from V and 4 bases from J, with 15 bases between. The length of the CDR3 is 14 residues.

The J gene is TRBJ1-2, the V gene TRBV5-4; possible D gene TRBD1, 6 bases. Germline V gene data show CDR1 as SGHNT and CDR2 as YYREEE (reference sequence). This CDR3 contains 13 residues. The V and J ends lost 5 bases and 4 bases respectively, with 12 bases between them. The CDR3 loop is CASSRTGTYGYTF. Here the CDR3 DNA reads TGTGCCAGCAGTCGTACAGGGACCTATGGCTACACCTTC.

The chain uses TRBV12-3 or TRBV12-4 and TRBJ1-2; D unresolved. V was pared by 3 bases and J by 7 bases, with 9 bases between. The CDR3 is made up of 12 amino acids. The CDR3 nucleotides are TGTGCCAGCAGTTTGAACCTCCGTGGCTACACCTTC. Amino acids: CASSLNLRGYTF.

Concerning this clone: This sample includes further DNA sequences coding for the same CDR3. The rearrangement links TRBV7-9 to TRBJ2-5; tentative D call: TRBD1 (6 bases). The V end was cut by 1 base, the J end by 5 bases, with 17 bases between. Germline CDR1 SEHNR, CDR2 FQNEAQ (reference sequence). The CDR3 has 16 residues. The CDR3 DNA sequence: TGTGCCAGCAGCTTAGTGCCCACAGGGACGGGGGAGACCCAGTACTTC. As protein: CASSLVPTGTGETQYF.

The rearrangement uses TRBV27 and TRBJ1-2, with 12 bases identical to TRBD1. J lost 0 bases, V lost 5 bases, and 7 bases had no gene match. This CDR3 is 17 amino acids long. CDR1 MNHEY and CDR2 SMNVEV come from the germline V gene (reference sequence). CDR3 protein: CASSPRGDRGPNYGYTF. DNA of the CDR3: TGTGCCAGCAGTCCTCGCGGGGACAGGGGGCCTAACTATGGCTACACCTTC.

The V call is TRBV4-1, the J call TRBJ1-5; D gene unclear. Trimming took off 0 bases at V and 0 bases at J, with 6 bases between the two ends. Germline CDR1 MGHRA, CDR2 YSYEKL. The CDR3 covers 15 residues. CDR3 bases: TGCGCCAGCAGCCAAGATCGGGATAGCAATCAGCCCCAGCATTTT. Amino acid sequence: CASSQDRDSNQPQHF.

This clone was observed once. The rearrangement joins TRBV5-6 to TRBJ2-2; 7 positions agree with TRBD1. J lost 5 bases, V lost 4 bases, and 11 bases had no gene match. There are 16 residues in the CDR3. The germline gives CDR1 SGHDT, CDR2 YYEEEE. CDR3 amino acids: CASSDTARGLTGELFF. For the CDR3, the DNA is TGTGCCAGCAGCGACACCGCGAGGGGGCTTACCGGGGAGCTGTTTTTT.

This clone occurred a few times. This chain uses TRBV6-1 with TRBJ1-4; no reliable D call. V lost 3 bases, J lost 2 bases, and 10 bases lay in between. CDR1 and CDR2 from the germline V gene are MNHNS and SASEGT. CDR3 size: 15 residues. CDR3 in DNA: TGTGCCAGCAGTGACCTTCTAGGTACTAATGAAAAACTGTTTTTT. Its protein is CASSDLLGTNEKLFF.

This chain connects TRBV5-1 to TRBJ2-2, with 8 bases aligning to TRBD2. The CDR3 totals 14 residues. Germline CDR1 is SGHRS and CDR2 is YFSETQ. Unmatched junction bases numbered 0, after V lost 4 bases and J lost 1 base. The DNA of the CDR3 is TGCGCCAGCAGCCGGGAGGGGAACACCGGGGAGCTGTTTTTT. It yields the protein CASSREGNTGELFF.

The chain joins TRBV7-9 to TRBJ1-4; 10 bases align to TRBD1. Losses at the gene ends were 3 bases for V and 8 bases for J; bases not matched to a gene: 3. Germline values: CDR1 SEHNR, CDR2 FQNEAQ (reference sequence). This CDR3 contains 14 residues. Here the CDR3 DNA reads TGTGCCAGCAGCTTCGGGACAGGGGTGGAAAAACTGTTTTTT. Translated, it gives CASSFGTGVEKLFF.

This sequence joins TRBV7-2 and TRBJ2-1; D not resolved. Trimming left V 2 bases short and J 8 bases short, with 7 bases between. The CDR3 covers 12 residues. Germline V gene data show CDR1 as SGHTA and CDR2 as FQGNSA. The CDR3 is CASSLSVYEQFF. CDR3 nucleotide sequence: TGTGCCAGCAGCTTAAGTGTCTATGAGCAGTTCTTC.

The V gene is TRBV5-4, the J gene TRBJ2-5, with 8 nucleotides matching TRBD1. Per the germline V gene, CDR1 is SGHNT and CDR2 is YYREEE (reference sequence). The CDR3 spans 16 residues. Germline trimming cut 3 bases from V and 0 bases from J; bases unmatched to any gene: 7. CDR3 loop: CASSSTGTGHQETQYF. CDR3 DNA: TGTGCCAGCAGCTCCACGGGGACAGGCCACCAAGAGACCCAGTACTTC.